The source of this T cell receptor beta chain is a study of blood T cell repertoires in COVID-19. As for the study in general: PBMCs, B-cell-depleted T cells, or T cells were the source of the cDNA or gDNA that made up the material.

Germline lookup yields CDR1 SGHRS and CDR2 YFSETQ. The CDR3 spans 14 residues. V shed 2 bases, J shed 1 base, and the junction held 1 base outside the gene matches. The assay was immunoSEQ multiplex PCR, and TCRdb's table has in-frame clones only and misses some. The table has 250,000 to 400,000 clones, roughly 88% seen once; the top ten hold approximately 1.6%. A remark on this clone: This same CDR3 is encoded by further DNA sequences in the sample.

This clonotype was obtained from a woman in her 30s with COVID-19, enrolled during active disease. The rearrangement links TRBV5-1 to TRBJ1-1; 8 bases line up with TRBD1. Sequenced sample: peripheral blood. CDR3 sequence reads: CASSLQGGNTEAFF. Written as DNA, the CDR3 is TGCGCCAGCAGCTTACAGGGGGGGAACACTGAAGCTTTCTTT.